This is a list of T cell receptor beta chains from one sample in a study of technical replicates of blood from a few donors. Here immunoSEQ multiplex PCR was the method, and the copy in TCRdb shows in-frame clones only, minus some. The table lists over 55,000 clones, about 95% of them singletons. The sample was PBMCs. These receptors were collected from a human donor in good health. Some clones in this sample may be carry-over from other donors' samples. CDR3s include the opening cysteine and the closing phenylalanine or tryptophan. D genes are given only for firm matches. The size entry is marked missing in some rows and otherwise reads once, few, many or a size class.

size	D	V	J	length	CDR3	DNA
.	.	TRBV2	TRBJ2-2	14	CASMEKEHTGELFF	TGTGCCAGCATGGAAAAGGAGCACACCGGGGAGCTGTTTTTT
few	.	TRBV6-6	TRBJ2-7	14	CASNKGSGGYEQYF	TGTGCCAGTAACAAAGGTAGCGGAGGCTACGAGCAGTACTTC
.	TRBD2	TRBV7-2	TRBJ2-2	15	CASSPTSGTTGELFF	TGTGCCAGCAGCCCGACTAGCGGGACCACCGGGGAGCTGTTTTTT
.	.	TRBV4-1	TRBJ2-3	17	CASSHSPTSRGTDTQYF	TGCGCCAGCAGCCATTCCCCCACTAGCCGGGGCACAGATACGCAGTATTTT
.	.	TRBV7-8	TRBJ1-6	16	CASGTAARGNNSPLHF	TGTGCCAGCGGAACTGCGGCTCGGGGGAATAATTCACCCCTCCACTTT
.	TRBD2	TRBV7-7	TRBJ2-5	18	CASSSGTSGGSTRETQYF	TGTGCCAGCAGCTCCGGGACTAGCGGGGGGTCGACGCGGGAGACCCAGTACTTC
.	TRBD1	TRBV6-5	TRBJ1-5	14	CASSPGTGDQPQHF	TGTGCCAGCAGTCCTGGGACAGGGGATCAGCCCCAGCATTTT
.	.	TRBV6-1	TRBJ2-5	18	CASSAYRVPTERQETQYF	TGTGCCAGCAGTGCTTACAGGGTCCCTACAGAGCGCCAAGAGACCCAGTACTTC
few	.	TRBV18	TRBJ1-1	18	CASSPGRVAGLVRTEAFF	TGTGCCAGCTCCCCAGGAAGGGTAGCGGGTTTGGTTCGCACTGAAGCTTTCTTT
.	.	TRBV5-6	TRBJ1-5	15	CASSRGWGYNQPQHF	TGTGCCAGCAGTCGTGGTTGGGGCTACAATCAGCCCCAGCATTTT
.	TRBD1	TRBV11-2	TRBJ1-1	14	CASSFRDRGTEAFF	TGTGCCAGCAGCTTCCGGGACAGGGGGACTGAAGCTTTCTTT
.	TRBD1	TRBV4-3	TRBJ2-7	16	CASSQDVGTGVHEQYF	TGCGCCAGCAGCCAAGATGTCGGGACAGGGGTCCACGAGCAGTACTTC
.	TRBD2	TRBV11-2	TRBJ2-7	15	CASSPLVAGIYEQYF	TGTGCCAGCAGCCCACTGGTAGCGGGAATTTACGAGCAGTACTTC
.	.	TRBV5-1	TRBJ2-5	13	CATCFGPGETQYF	TGCGCCACCTGCTTCGGACCAGGGGAGACCCAGTACTTC
.	TRBD1	TRBV18	TRBJ2-2	15	CASSPPTGPLGELFF	TGTGCCAGCTCACCACCGACAGGGCCGCTCGGGGAGCTGTTTTTT
.	.	TRBV10-3	TRBJ2-2	13	CAIRPVSTGELFF	TGTGCCATCAGACCCGTGAGCACCGGGGAGCTGTTTTTT
.	.	TRBV5-1	TRBJ2-1	15	CASSLDELDYNEQFF	TGCGCCAGCAGCTTGGACGAACTAGACTACAATGAGCAGTTCTTC
.	TRBD1	TRBV18	TRBJ2-7	13	CASSPWDSYEQYF	TGTGCCAGCTCACCCTGGGACAGCTACGAGCAGTACTTC
.	.	TRBV5-1	TRBJ1-6	16	CASRRQESSYNSPLHF	TGCGCCAGCCGACGACAGGAGTCCTCCTATAATTCACCCCTCCACTTT
.	.	TRBV20-1	TRBJ2-3	11	CSASLADTQYF	TGCAGTGCTAGTCTAGCTGATACGCAGTATTTT
.	TRBD1	TRBV28	TRBJ1-2	14	CASSLYTGEHGYTF	TGTGCCAGCAGTTTATATACAGGGGAACATGGCTACACCTTC
.	TRBD1	TRBV5-1	TRBJ1-1	14	CASSLGRGRTEAFF	TGCGCCAGCAGTTTGGGCAGGGGGAGAACTGAAGCTTTCTTT
.	TRBD1	TRBV5-1	TRBJ1-2	16	CASSLSQGANDYGYTF	TGCGCCAGCAGCTTGTCGCAGGGGGCAAATGACTATGGCTACACCTTC
.	.	TRBV12-5	TRBJ2-3	10	CASALYTQYF	TGTGCTAGTGCCCTTTATACGCAGTATTTT
.	.	TRBV4-1	TRBJ2-7	15	CASSQDGTFYYEQYF	TGCGCCAGCAGCCAAGATGGGACTTTTTACTACGAGCAGTACTTC
.	.	TRBV2	TRBJ2-2	14	CASSGTANTGELFF	TGTGCCAGCAGTGGGACAGCGAACACCGGGGAGCTGTTTTTT
.	.	TRBV6-5	TRBJ1-6	14	CASSYFGMGSPLHF	TGTGCCAGCAGCTACTTCGGGATGGGATCACCCCTCCACTTT
.	.	TRBV5-4	TRBJ1-4	17	CASSPRGGPATNEKLFF	TGTGCCAGCAGCCCTAGGGGGGGCCCAGCAACTAATGAAAAACTGTTTTTT
.	TRBD2	TRBV4-3	TRBJ2-3	17	CASSQDRGLAGTDTQYF	TGCGCCAGCAGCCAAGATAGAGGACTAGCGGGCACAGATACGCAGTATTTT
.	TRBD1	TRBV30	TRBJ1-1	15	CAWSGPRTGRTEAFF	TGTGCCTGGAGTGGCCCTCGGACAGGCCGCACTGAAGCTTTCTTT
.	.	TRBV30	TRBJ2-7	13	CAWSGAVGYEQYF	TGTGCCTGGAGTGGAGCGGTTGGCTACGAGCAGTACTTC
.	TRBD1	TRBV2	TRBJ2-3	15	CASSAWTGGTDTQYF	TGTGCCAGCAGTGCCTGGACAGGGGGCACAGATACGCAGTATTTT
.	TRBD2	TRBV10-2	TRBJ2-3	14	CASSVAGAGDTQYF	TGCGCCAGCAGTGTAGCGGGAGCGGGGGATACGCAGTATTTT
.	TRBD2	TRBV7-9	TRBJ2-5	16	CASSLALTGGVETQYF	TGTGCCAGCAGCTTAGCGCTGACGGGAGGGGTAGAGACCCAGTACTTC
once	.	TRBV7-9	TRBJ1-4	14	CASSPEGDREKLFF	TGTGCCAGCAGCCCAGAGGGGGACCGAGAGAAACTGTTTTTT
.	TRBD1	TRBV2	TRBJ1-2	15	CASKQSGQGNYGYTF	TGTGCCAGCAAACAATCGGGACAGGGGAACTATGGCTACACCTTC
.	TRBD1	TRBV18	TRBJ1-1	15	CASSPDNRGLTEAFF	TGTGCCAGCTCACCGGATAACAGGGGGCTAACTGAAGCTTTCTTT
.	TRBD1	TRBV27	TRBJ2-7	18	CASSFRIRQGESSYEQYF	TGTGCCAGCAGTTTCCGCATAAGGCAGGGGGAGAGCTCCTACGAGCAGTACTTC
.	TRBD1	TRBV10-3	TRBJ2-2	13	CATGQGEAGELFF	TGTGCCACGGGACAGGGGGAGGCCGGGGAGCTGTTTTTT
.	.	TRBV5-8	TRBJ1-1	12	CASSPWNTEAFF	TGTGCCAGCAGCCCTTGGAACACTGAAGCTTTCTTT
.	TRBD2	TRBV4-2	TRBJ2-3	16	CASSSTTSGGTDTQYF	TGTGCCAGCAGCTCCACGACTAGCGGGGGAACAGATACGCAGTATTTT
.	.	TRBV7-3	TRBJ2-2	15	CASSPNPINTGELFF	TGTGCCAGCAGCCCTAACCCCATTAACACCGGGGAGCTGTTTTTT
.	.	TRBV5-1	TRBJ2-7	12	CASSSYAHEQYF	TGCGCCAGCAGCTCCTACGCACACGAGCAGTACTTC
.	.	TRBV6-6	TRBJ1-6	15	CASSPRVPPDSPLHF	TGTGCCAGCAGTCCCAGGGTACCCCCGGATTCACCCCTCCACTTT
.	TRBD2	TRBV7-8	TRBJ2-5	15	CASNQAGGIQETQYF	TGTGCCAGCAACCAAGCGGGGGGGATCCAAGAGACCCAGTACTTC
.	.	TRBV7-3	TRBJ2-5	15	CASSLAPGNWETQYF	TGTGCCAGCAGCTTAGCCCCAGGGAATTGGGAGACCCAGTACTTC
.	.	TRBV6-6	TRBJ1-1	12	CASSYSSTEAFF	TGTGCCAGCAGTTACTCGAGCACTGAAGCTTTCTTT
.	.	TRBV7-9	TRBJ1-2	17	CASSLSGPRGTYYGYTF	TGTGCCAGCAGCTTAAGTGGTCCCCGGGGGACCTACTATGGCTACACCTTC
.	TRBD1	TRBV7-9	TRBJ1-1	14	CASSTGTGLTEAFF	TGTGCCAGCAGCACCGGGACAGGGCTCACTGAAGCTTTCTTT
.	TRBD2	TRBV15	TRBJ2-7	16	CATSRPLLAGRSEQYF	TGTGCCACCAGCAGACCGCTACTAGCGGGAAGGAGCGAGCAGTACTTC
.	.	TRBV28	TRBJ2-7	13	CASNPQGSYEQYF	TGTGCCAGCAACCCACAGGGTTCCTACGAGCAGTACTTC
.	TRBD1	TRBV7-8	TRBJ2-2	18	CASSQRGTGVPFTGELFF	TGTGCCAGCAGCCAGCGTGGGACAGGGGTCCCTTTCACCGGGGAGCTGTTTTTT
.	TRBD1	TRBV4-3	TRBJ1-2	13	CASSQTTGGGYTF	TGCGCCAGCAGCCAGACGACAGGGGGTGGCTACACCTTC
.	.	TRBV7-2	TRBJ1-1	13	CASSLEGFTEAFF	TGTGCCAGCAGCCTCGAGGGTTTCACTGAAGCTTTCTTT
.	TRBD2	TRBV19	TRBJ2-7	14	CASSRLAGGYEQYF	TGTGCCAGTAGCCGACTAGCGGGAGGTTACGAGCAGTACTTC